The 27 T cell receptor beta chains in this list originate from one sample, sequenced in a study of T cells after yellow fever vaccination. TCRdb passed the 5' RACE reads through MiXCR, listing each CDR3 protein once. This sample has under 250,000 distinct CDR3 sequences, with about 3% found just once. Sequences were derived from CD4+ T cells sorted from PBMCs, sampled 10 days after the yellow fever booster vaccination. All receptors derive from a man younger than 30 who received the YFV17D yellow fever vaccine.

The rearrangement links TRBV20-1 to TRBJ1-1, with 9 bases fitting TRBD1. Germline values: CDR1 DFQATT, CDR2 SNEGSKA (reference sequence). J was trimmed by 6 bases and V by 1 base; bases with no gene match: 6. The CDR3 has 14 amino acids. Here the CDR3 reads CSARGGTGPPEAFF. CDR3 DNA: TGCAGTGCTAGAGGTGGGACAGGGCCCCCTGAAGCTTTCTTT.

The genes are TRBV7-9 and TRBJ1-2; 7 nucleotides align to TRBD1. The CDR3 is made up of 13 amino acids. In germline, CDR1 is SEHNR, CDR2 FQNEAQ (reference sequence). J gave up 7 bases and V 5 bases, and 7 bases lay outside the gene matches. CDR3 sequence: CASSHEGGLGYTF. As DNA, the CDR3 is TGTGCCAGCAGCCACGAAGGGGGCCTTGGCTACACCTTC.

This clonotype was seen at least ten times. The chain couples TRBV20-1 to TRBJ1-6, with 7 bases matching TRBD1. In germline, CDR1 is DFQATT, CDR2 SNEGSKA (reference sequence). The CDR3 runs 11 residues. The CDR3 spells CGGYRGGPLHF. In DNA, the CDR3 is TGCGGGGGATACAGGGGAGGGCCCCTCCACTTT.

A few counts support this clonotype. The V and J genes are TRBV29-1 and TRBJ1-1; 7 bases agree with TRBD1. V dropped 6 bases and J dropped 0; count of bases not matched to a gene: 4. CDR3 length equals 13 residues. Germline CDR1 reads SQVTM; CDR2 reads ANQGSEA. CDR3 loop: CSVTGIMNTEAFF. In DNA form, the CDR3 reads TGCAGCGTGACAGGGATAATGAACACTGAAGCTTTCTTT.

This clonotype was found many times. The chain uses TRBV10-3 and TRBJ2-2, with a tentative D call TRBD1 (5 bases). V was clipped by 4 bases and J by 3 bases, with 9 bases between them. There are 14 residues in the CDR3. Germline V CDR1 and CDR2: ENHRY, SYGVKD. CDR3 in DNA: TGTGCCATCAGTGGACAGAAGGACACCGGGGAGCTGTTTTTT. It encodes CAISGQKDTGELFF.

The table lists this clonotype with a few counts. This chain uses TRBV20-1 with TRBJ2-3, with D unresolved. The V and J ends lost 1 base and 0 bases respectively, with 11 bases between them. Germline values: CDR1 DFQATT, CDR2 SNEGSKA (reference sequence). The CDR3 loop spans 15 amino acids. The DNA for the CDR3 is TGCAGTGCTAGAGCCGGCGTGGGGAGCACAGATACGCAGTATTTT. Its protein is CSARAGVGSTDTQYF.

This clonotype has ten or more counts. The rearrangement links TRBV20-1 to TRBJ2-1, with a possible D match to TRBD2 (6 bases). Germline loops: CDR1 DFQATT, CDR2 SNEGSKA (reference sequence). CDR3 length: 9 residues. The CDR3 is CSERDEQFF. Here the CDR3 DNA reads TGCAGCGAGCGGGATGAGCAGTTCTTC.

The rearrangement joins TRBV29-1 to TRBJ1-4, with a weak D call TRBD1 (5 bases). V lost 5 bases and J 4 bases, leaving 11 bases between the germline ends. This CDR3 comprises 13 residues. From germline, CDR1 is SQVTM and CDR2 ANQGSEA. The CDR3 nucleotides read TGCAGCGTTTCATGGGGGAGTAATGAAAAACTGTTTTTT. This codes for CSVSWGSNEKLFF.

This clonotype has at least ten counts. The chain recombines TRBV18 with TRBJ1-5; TRBD1 is a possible D gene (5 bases). V was trimmed by 10 bases and J by 3 bases, leaving 13 bases between them. From germline, CDR1 is KGHSH and CDR2 LQKENI. The CDR3 consists of 13 residues. The DNA for the CDR3 is TGTGCCACCCGGGAGGGGCTCAATCAGCCCCAGCATTTT. This translates into CATREGLNQPQHF.

This clonotype was found a few times. J is TRBJ1-1 and V is TRBV5-1; D not certain. Trimming stripped 0 bases from V and 7 bases from J, with 16 bases between. Looked up from germline, CDR1 is SGHRS and CDR2 is YFSETQ. The CDR3 spans 15 residues. Here the CDR3 reads CASSLGPGGGFEAFF. The CDR3 nucleotides are TGCGCCAGCAGCTTGGGACCTGGTGGTGGGTTTGAAGCTTTCTTT. Full variable domain (outside the CDR3, taken from reference TRBV5-1 and TRBJ1-1): KAGVTQTPRYLIKTRGQQVTLSCSPISGHRSVSWYQQTPGQGLQFLFEYFSETQRNKGNFPGRFSGRQFSNSRSEMNVSTLELGDSALYLCASSLGPGGGFEAFFGQGTRLTVV.

This clonotype was seen at least ten times. This rearrangement joins TRBV5-1 to TRBJ2-3; 7 nucleotides match TRBD1. The germline V gene encodes CDR1 SGHRS and CDR2 YFSETQ. The CDR3 consists of 14 residues. V shed 2 bases and J 5 bases; nucleotides not matched to a gene: 5. DNA for the CDR3: TGCGCCAGCAGCTTTGGACAGGCTGAAGATACGCAGTATTTT. It is translated as CASSFGQAEDTQYF.

This clonotype occurred many times. V usage is TRBV28 and J usage is TRBJ2-4, with D possibly being TRBD2 (6 bases). V dropped 5 bases and J dropped 3 bases, with 14 bases sitting between them. The CDR3 runs to 15 residues. Germline CDR1 and CDR2: MDHEN and SYDVKM. The CDR3, as DNA: TGTGCCAGCAGTGTCTTTGGAGGGGACAAAAACATTCAGTACTTC. Protein sequence: CASSVFGGDKNIQYF.

This clonotype was recorded at least ten times. CDR3 loop: CASDRGLAGNEQFF. The CDR3 DNA follows: TGCGCCAGCGACCGGGGACTAGCGGGGAATGAGCAGTTCTTC. This chain joins TRBV5-1 and TRBJ2-1, with TRBD2 identical over 13 bases. The CDR3 spans 14 residues. J gave up 7 bases and V 7 bases, and 5 bases lay outside the gene matches. In germline, CDR1 is SGHRS, CDR2 YFSETQ.

This clonotype was observed a handful of times. The rearrangement joins TRBV5-4 to TRBJ2-5, with 7 bases matching TRBD2. In germline, CDR1 is SGHNT, CDR2 YYREEE (reference sequence). V dropped 3 bases and J dropped 6; count of bases not matched to a gene: 8. The CDR3 covers 14 residues. For the CDR3, the DNA is TGTGCCAGCAGCTCCCCGGGGAGGGTAAAGACCCAGTACTTC. The encoded protein is CASSSPGRVKTQYF.

At least ten counts were recorded for this clonotype. The rearrangement joins TRBV12-3 or TRBV12-4 to TRBJ2-2; no clear D gene. The CDR3 runs 13 residues. Trimming stripped 2 bases from V and 6 bases from J, with 7 bases between. The CDR3 DNA follows: TGTGCCAGCAGTTTAAGCCGGGCCGGGGAGCTGTTTTTT. Translated: CASSLSRAGELFF.

This clonotype was seen many times. The chain carries TRBV25-1 and TRBJ2-5; D call uncertain. Trimming removed 1 base at V and 3 bases at J, with 6 bases between. The CDR3 loop spans 13 amino acids. Germline values: CDR1 MGHDK, CDR2 SYGVNS. Written as DNA, the CDR3 is TGTGCCAGCAGTGAATTAACGGAAGAGACCCAGTACTTC. Amino acid sequence: CASSELTEETQYF.

This clonotype was observed a handful of times. The chain carries TRBV4-2 and TRBJ1-2; maybe TRBD1 (6 bases). Trimming took 0 bases from V and 4 from J, leaving 18 bases between them. CDR3 length: 17 residues. Germline CDR1 and CDR2: LGHNA and YNFKEQ. This CDR3 reads CASSQDSGPGAGYGYTF. In DNA form, the CDR3 reads TGTGCCAGCAGCCAAGATTCCGGGCCGGGGGCCGGCTATGGCTACACCTTC.

This chain joins TRBV7-2 and TRBJ2-5, with 9 bases identical to TRBD2. Germline CDR1 reads SGHTA; CDR2 reads FQGNSA. The CDR3 totals 15 residues. The ends lost 5 bases at V and 5 bases at J; junction bases unmatched: 9. The CDR3 sequence is CASSHQAGGGETQYF. As DNA, the CDR3 is TGTGCCAGCAGCCATCAAGCGGGGGGCGGGGAGACCCAGTACTTC.

V usage is TRBV5-8 and J usage is TRBJ2-1; D is perhaps TRBD1 (6 bases). The V gene's germline CDR1 is SGHTS and CDR2 YDEGEE. Trimming cost V 5 bases and J 3 bases, with 24 bases left between them. The CDR3 is 18 amino acids. The CDR3 protein is CASRYPRLGGTNYNEQFF. CDR3 coding DNA: TGTGCCAGCAGATACCCCCGGCTCGGTGGGACAAACTACAATGAGCAGTTCTTC.

J is TRBJ2-3 and V is TRBV12-3 or TRBV12-4; the D is unclear. Trimming removed 6 bases from V and 4 bases from J, with 14 bases in between. The length of the CDR3 is 14 residues. This chain's CDR3 is CASSPPVKADTQYF. The CDR3, as DNA: TGTGCCAGCAGCCCCCCCGTAAAGGCAGATACGCAGTATTTT.

The V gene is TRBV6-4, the J gene TRBJ2-3, with D possibly matching TRBD1 (5 bases). Between the trimmed V and J ends, which lost 5 bases and 5 bases, there was a span of 11 bases. The germline V gene encodes CDR1 MRHNA and CDR2 SNTAGT. The CDR3 is made up of 13 amino acids. In DNA, the CDR3 is TGTGCCAGCAGTTTTTCCCAGGGAGATACGCAGTATTTT. Translated: CASSFSQGDTQYF.

This clonotype was seen only a few times. The chain combines TRBV3-1 with TRBJ1-1; tentative D call: TRBD1 (5 bases). The V end was cut by 4 bases, the J end by 7 bases, with 13 bases between. The length of the CDR3 is 13 residues. Germline assignment: CDR1 LGHDT and CDR2 YNNKEL (reference sequence). The DNA of the CDR3 is TGTGCCAGCAGCCCGCTGGGACCGCTTGAAGCTTTCTTT. Amino acid sequence: CASSPLGPLEAFF.

This clonotype was counted ten times or more. This chain connects TRBV12-3 or TRBV12-4 to TRBJ2-7; D is perhaps TRBD1 or TRBD2 (6 bases each). The CDR3 runs 14 residues. The V end was cut by 1 base, the J end by 4 bases, with 11 bases between. Here the CDR3 reads CASSLVGGTYEQYF. The DNA for the CDR3 is TGTGCCAGCAGTTTAGTAGGGGGGACATACGAGCAGTACTTC.

A remark on this clonotype: At one boundary the junction diverges from the germline segment, which might be a read error. The V gene is TRBV10-3, the J gene TRBJ2-7; TRBD1 might be the D (5 bases). Germline assignment: CDR1 ENHRY and CDR2 SYGVKD. The CDR3 extends over 12 amino acids. DNA of the CDR3: TGTGCCATCAGTGAGTCGGTGGGGCAGGCTGACTTC. Amino acid sequence: CAISESVGQADF.

This clonotype was counted ten times or more. The chain employs TRBV20-1 and TRBJ2-5, with D possibly TRBD2 on 6 matching bases. The V end was cut by 4 bases, the J end by 2 bases, with 11 bases between. The germline V gene encodes CDR1 DFQATT and CDR2 SNEGSKA (reference sequence). The CDR3 spans 13 residues. This CDR3 is CSANAGTQETQYF. CDR3 nucleotide sequence: TGCAGTGCTAACGCGGGAACACAAGAGACCCAGTACTTC.

A few counts support this clonotype. The DNA of the CDR3 is TGTGCCAGCAGGGGGGCCCAGGGTCGGGGAACTGAAGCTTTCTTT. It is translated as CASRGAQGRGTEAFF. The V and J genes are TRBV6-1 and TRBJ1-1, with a weak D call TRBD1 (6 bases). The CDR3 consists of 15 residues. V dropped 6 bases and J dropped 5 bases, with 19 bases sitting between them. The germline V gene encodes CDR1 MNHNS and CDR2 SASEGT.

The chain is built from TRBV2 and TRBJ1-3; 9 positions match TRBD1. The CDR3 length is 15 residues. After removal of 6 bases from V and 4 bases from J, the junction contained 7 bases not matched to a gene. Per the germline V gene, CDR1 is SNHLY and CDR2 is FYNNEI. Written as DNA, the CDR3 is TGTGCCAGCAGCCCTACCGGACAGGGGGGAAACACCATATATTTT. Translated: CASSPTGQGGNTIYF.